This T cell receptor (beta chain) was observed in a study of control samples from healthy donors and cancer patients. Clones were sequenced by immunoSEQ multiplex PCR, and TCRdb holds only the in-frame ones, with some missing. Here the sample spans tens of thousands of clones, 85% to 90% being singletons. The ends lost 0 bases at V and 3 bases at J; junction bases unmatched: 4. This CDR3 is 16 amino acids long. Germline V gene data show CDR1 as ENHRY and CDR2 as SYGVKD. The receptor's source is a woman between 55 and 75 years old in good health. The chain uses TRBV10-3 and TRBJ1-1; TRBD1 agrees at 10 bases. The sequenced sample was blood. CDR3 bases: TGTGCCATCAGTGAGTCATTAGGACAGGGGGACACTGAAGCTTTCTTT. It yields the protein CAISESLGQGDTEAFF.